This T cell receptor (beta chain) comes out of a study of T cell changes during pregnancy in multiple sclerosis. Germline assignment: CDR1 MNHNS and CDR2 SASEGT. Trimming took 1 base from V and 2 from J, leaving 11 bases between them. This CDR3 has 15 residues. This table comes from immunoSEQ multiplex PCR, and its TCRdb copy is limited to in-frame clones, with some not included. The data contain 30,000 to 35,000 clones, about 91% of them singletons. This TCR was recovered from a female donor with multiple sclerosis, enrolled in a pregnancy study. The specimen was CD8+ T cells from peripheral blood mononuclear cells, collected in the second trimester of pregnancy. V and J are TRBV6-1 and TRBJ2-5; no firm D call. The CDR3 here is CASSEGLAVQETQYF. In DNA form, the CDR3 reads TGTGCCAGCAGTGAAGGGCTGGCGGTTCAAGAGACCCAGTACTTC.